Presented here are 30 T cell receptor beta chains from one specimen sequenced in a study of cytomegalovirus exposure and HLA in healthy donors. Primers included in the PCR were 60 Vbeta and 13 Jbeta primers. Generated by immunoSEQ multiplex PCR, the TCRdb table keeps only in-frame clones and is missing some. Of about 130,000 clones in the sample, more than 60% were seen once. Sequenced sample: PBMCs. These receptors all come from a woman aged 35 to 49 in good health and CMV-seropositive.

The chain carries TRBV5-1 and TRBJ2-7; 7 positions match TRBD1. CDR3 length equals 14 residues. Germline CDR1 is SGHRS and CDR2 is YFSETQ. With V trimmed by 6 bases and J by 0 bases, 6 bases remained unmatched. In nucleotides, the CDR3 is TGCGCCAGCACTTCCGGGACAGCCTCCTACGAGCAGTACTTC. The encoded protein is CASTSGTASYEQYF.

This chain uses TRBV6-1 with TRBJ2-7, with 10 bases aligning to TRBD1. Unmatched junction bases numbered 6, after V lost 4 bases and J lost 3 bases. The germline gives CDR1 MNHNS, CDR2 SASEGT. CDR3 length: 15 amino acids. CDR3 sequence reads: CASSGGGTGDYEQYF. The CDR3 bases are TGTGCCAGCAGTGGGGGCGGGACAGGGGACTACGAGCAGTACTTC.

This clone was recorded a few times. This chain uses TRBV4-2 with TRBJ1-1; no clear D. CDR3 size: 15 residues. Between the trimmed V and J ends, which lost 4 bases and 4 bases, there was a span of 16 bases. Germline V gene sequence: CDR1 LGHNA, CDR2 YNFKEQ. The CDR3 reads CASSRSAGVVTEAFF. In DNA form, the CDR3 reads TGTGCCAGCAGCCGTTCGGCGGGAGTCGTCACTGAAGCTTTCTTT.

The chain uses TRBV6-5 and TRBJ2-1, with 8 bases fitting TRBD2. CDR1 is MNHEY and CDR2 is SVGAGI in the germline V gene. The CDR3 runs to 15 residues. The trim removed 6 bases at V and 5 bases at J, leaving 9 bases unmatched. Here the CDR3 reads CASRARLASNNEQFF. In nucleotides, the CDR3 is TGTGCCAGCAGGGCAAGACTAGCGAGCAACAATGAGCAGTTCTTC.

CDR3 protein: CASSLMGTKTPNEQFF. Written as DNA, the CDR3 is TGTGCCAGCAGCTTAATGGGGACTAAAACCCCCAATGAGCAGTTCTTC. The chain uses TRBV7-2 and TRBJ2-1; the match to TRBD2 covers 7 bases. CDR3 length equals 16 residues. Trimming cost V 2 bases and J 6 bases; bases outside gene matches: 10. The germline CDR1 and CDR2 sequences are SGHTA and FQGNSA.

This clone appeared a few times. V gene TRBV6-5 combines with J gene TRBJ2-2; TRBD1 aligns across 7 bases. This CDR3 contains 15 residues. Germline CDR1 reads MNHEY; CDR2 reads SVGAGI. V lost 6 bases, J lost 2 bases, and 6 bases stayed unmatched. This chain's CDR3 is CASSYRTGNTGELFF. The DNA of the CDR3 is TGTGCCAGCAGCTACAGGACAGGCAACACCGGGGAGCTGTTTTTT.

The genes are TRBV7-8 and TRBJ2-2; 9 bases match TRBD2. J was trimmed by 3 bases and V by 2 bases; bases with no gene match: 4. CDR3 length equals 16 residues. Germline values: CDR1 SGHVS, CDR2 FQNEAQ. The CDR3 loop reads CASSLRSGGDTGELFF. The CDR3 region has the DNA TGTGCCAGCAGCTTACGTAGCGGGGGAGACACCGGGGAGCTGTTTTTT. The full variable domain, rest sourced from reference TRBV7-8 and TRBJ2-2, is GAGVSQSPRYKVAKRGQDVALRCDPISGHVSLFWYQQALGQGPEFLTYFQNEAQLDKSGLPSDRFFAERPEGSVSTLKIQRTQQEDSAVYLCASSLRSGGDTGELFFGEGSRLTVL.

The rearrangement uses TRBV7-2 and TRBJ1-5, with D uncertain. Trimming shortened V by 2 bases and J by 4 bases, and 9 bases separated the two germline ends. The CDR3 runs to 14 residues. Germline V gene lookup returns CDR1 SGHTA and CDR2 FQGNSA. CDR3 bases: TGTGCCAGCAGCTTAACGGGGTTGAATCAGCCCCAGCATTTT. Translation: CASSLTGLNQPQHF.

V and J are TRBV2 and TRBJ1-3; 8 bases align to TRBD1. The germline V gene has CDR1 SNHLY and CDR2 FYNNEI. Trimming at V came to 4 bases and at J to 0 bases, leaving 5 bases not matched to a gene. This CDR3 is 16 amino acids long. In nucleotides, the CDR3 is TGTGCCAGCAGTGTACGGGACAGGTCCTCTGGAAACACCATATATTTT. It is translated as CASSVRDRSSGNTIYF.

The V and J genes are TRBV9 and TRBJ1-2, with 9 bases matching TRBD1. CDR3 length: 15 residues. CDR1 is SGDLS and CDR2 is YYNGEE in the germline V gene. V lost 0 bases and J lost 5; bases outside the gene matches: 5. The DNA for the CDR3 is TGTGCCAGCAGCGTAGGTTTGGGACAGGGATATGGCTACACCTTC. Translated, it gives CASSVGLGQGYGYTF.

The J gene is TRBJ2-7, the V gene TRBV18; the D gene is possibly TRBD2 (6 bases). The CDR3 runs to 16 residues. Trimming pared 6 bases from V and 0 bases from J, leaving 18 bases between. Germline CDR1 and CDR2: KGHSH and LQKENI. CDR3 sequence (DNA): TGTGCCAGCTCGGGGCAGGGAGGAGGTTACTCCTACGAGCAGTACTTC. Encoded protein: CASSGQGGGYSYEQYF.

CDR3 sequence: CASSPGGAAEKLFF. In DNA, the CDR3 is TGCGCCAGCAGCCCGGGAGGTGCGGCTGAAAAACTGTTTTTT. The chain joins TRBV4-1 to TRBJ1-4, with D unclear. V was clipped by 4 bases and J by 7 bases, with 13 bases between them. Germline loops: CDR1 MGHRA, CDR2 YSYEKL. The CDR3 sequence is 14 residues long.

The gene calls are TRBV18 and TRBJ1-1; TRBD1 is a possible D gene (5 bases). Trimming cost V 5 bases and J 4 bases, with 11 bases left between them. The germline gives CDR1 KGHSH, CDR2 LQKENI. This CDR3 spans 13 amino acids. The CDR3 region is CASSLQETTEAFF. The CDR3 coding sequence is TGTGCCAGCTCATTACAGGAGACCACTGAAGCTTTCTTT.

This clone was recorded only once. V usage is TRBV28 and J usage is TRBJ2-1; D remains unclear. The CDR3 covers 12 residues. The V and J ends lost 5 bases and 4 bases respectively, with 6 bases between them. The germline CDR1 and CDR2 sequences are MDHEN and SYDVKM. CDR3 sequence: CASSQMYNEQFF. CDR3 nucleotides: TGTGCCAGCAGTCAGATGTACAATGAGCAGTTCTTC.

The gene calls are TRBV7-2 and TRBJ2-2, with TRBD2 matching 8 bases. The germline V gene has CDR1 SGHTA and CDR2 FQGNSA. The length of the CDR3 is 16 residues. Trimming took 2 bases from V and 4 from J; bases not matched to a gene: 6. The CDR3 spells CASSLRGGRVTGELFF. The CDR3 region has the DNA TGTGCCAGCAGCTTACGGGGGGGGCGGGTCACCGGGGAGCTGTTTTTT.

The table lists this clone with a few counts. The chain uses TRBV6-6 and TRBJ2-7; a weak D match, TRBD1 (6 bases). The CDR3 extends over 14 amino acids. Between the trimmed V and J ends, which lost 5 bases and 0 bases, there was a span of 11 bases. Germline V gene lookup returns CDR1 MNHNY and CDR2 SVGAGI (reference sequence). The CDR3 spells CASSIRDTSYEQYF. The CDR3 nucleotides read TGTGCCAGCAGTATCCGGGACACCTCCTACGAGCAGTACTTC.

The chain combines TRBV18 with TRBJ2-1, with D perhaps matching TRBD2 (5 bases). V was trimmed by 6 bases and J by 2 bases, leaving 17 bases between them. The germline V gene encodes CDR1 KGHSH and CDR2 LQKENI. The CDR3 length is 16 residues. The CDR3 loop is CASSGEAPDPYNEQFF. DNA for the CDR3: TGTGCCAGCTCGGGAGAGGCCCCTGATCCCTACAATGAGCAGTTCTTC.

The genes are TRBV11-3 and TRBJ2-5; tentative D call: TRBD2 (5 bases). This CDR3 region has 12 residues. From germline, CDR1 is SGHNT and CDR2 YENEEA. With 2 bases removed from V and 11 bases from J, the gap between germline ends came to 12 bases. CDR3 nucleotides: TGTGCCAGCAGCTTAAAGTCCGGGGAGCAGTACTTC. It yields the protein CASSLKSGEQYF.

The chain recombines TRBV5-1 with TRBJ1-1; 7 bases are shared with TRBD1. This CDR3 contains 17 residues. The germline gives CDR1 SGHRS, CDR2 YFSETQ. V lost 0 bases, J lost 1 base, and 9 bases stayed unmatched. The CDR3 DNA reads TGCGCCAGCAGCTTGGCAGGCCCGACAGGGAGGAACACTGAAGCTTTCTTT. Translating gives CASSLAGPTGRNTEAFF.

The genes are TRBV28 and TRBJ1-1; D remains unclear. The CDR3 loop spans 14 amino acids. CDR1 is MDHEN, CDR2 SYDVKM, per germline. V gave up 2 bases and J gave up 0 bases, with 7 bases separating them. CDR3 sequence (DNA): TGTGCCAGCAGTTTAATAGCCCTGAACACTGAAGCTTTCTTT. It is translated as CASSLIALNTEAFF. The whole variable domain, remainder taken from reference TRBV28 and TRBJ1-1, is DVKVTQSSRYLVKRTGEKVFLECVQDMDHENMFWYRQDPGLGLRLIYFSYDVKMKEKGDIPEGYSVSREKKERFSLILESASTNQTSMYLCASSLIALNTEAFFGQGTRLTVV.

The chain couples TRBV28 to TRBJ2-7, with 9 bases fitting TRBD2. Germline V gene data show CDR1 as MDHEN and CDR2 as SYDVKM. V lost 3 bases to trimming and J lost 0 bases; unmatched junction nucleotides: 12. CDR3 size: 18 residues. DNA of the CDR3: TGTGCCAGCAGTTTCTTACTAGCGGGCCACCCGAGCTCCTACGAGCAGTACTTC. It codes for CASSFLLAGHPSSYEQYF.

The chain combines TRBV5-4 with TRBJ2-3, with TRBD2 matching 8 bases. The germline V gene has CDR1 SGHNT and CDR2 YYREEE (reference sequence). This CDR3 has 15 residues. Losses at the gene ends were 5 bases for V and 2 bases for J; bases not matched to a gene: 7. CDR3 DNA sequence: TGTGCCAGCAGATGGAGCGGGGGCGCCACAGATACGCAGTATTTT. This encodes CASRWSGGATDTQYF.

CDR3 loop: CASSEEGGGTDTQYF. CDR3 nucleotide sequence: TGTGCCAGCAGTGAAGAGGGCGGGGGCACAGATACGCAGTATTTT. The chain combines TRBV6-1 with TRBJ2-3; a possible D gene is TRBD2 (6 bases). Per germline, CDR1 MNHNS and CDR2 SASEGT. The CDR3 is made up of 15 amino acids. Trimming took 1 base from V and 1 from J, leaving 9 bases between them.

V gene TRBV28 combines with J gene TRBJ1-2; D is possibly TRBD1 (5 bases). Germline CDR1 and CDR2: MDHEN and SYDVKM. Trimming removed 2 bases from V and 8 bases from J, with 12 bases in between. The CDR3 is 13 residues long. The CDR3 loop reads CASSLPLRGGYTF. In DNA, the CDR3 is TGTGCCAGCAGTTTACCTCTTAGGGGAGGCTACACCTTC.

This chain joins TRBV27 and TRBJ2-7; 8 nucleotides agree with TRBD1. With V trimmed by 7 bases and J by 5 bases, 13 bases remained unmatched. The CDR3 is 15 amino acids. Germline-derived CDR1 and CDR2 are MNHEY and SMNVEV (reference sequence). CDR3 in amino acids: CASIPTPGTGHEQYF. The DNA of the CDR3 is TGTGCCAGCATCCCTACCCCCGGGACAGGCCACGAGCAGTACTTC.

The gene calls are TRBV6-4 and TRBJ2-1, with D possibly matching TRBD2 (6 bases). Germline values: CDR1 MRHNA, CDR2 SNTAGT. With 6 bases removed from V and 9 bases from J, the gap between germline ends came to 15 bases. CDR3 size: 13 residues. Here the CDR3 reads CASSPRETSEQFF. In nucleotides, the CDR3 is TGTGCCAGCAGCCCCCGGGAGACTTCTGAGCAGTTCTTC.

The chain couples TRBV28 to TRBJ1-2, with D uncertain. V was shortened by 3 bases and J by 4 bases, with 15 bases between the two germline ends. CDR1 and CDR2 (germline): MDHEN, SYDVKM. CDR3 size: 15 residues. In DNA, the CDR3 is TGTGCCAGCAGTTTGGTAGGCGGGCTGAGCTATGGCTACACCTTC. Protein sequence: CASSLVGGLSYGYTF.

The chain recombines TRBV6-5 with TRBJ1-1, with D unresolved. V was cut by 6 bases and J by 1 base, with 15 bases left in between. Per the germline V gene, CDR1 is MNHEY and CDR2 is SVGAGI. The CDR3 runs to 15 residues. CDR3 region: CASRRTITPNTEAFF. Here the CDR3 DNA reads TGTGCCAGCAGACGCACAATTACACCGAACACTGAAGCTTTCTTT.

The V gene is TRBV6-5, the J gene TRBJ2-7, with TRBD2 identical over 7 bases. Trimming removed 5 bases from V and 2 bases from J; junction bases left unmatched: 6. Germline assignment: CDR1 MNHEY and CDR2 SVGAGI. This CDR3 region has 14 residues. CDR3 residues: CASSIHSGTYEQYF. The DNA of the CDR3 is TGTGCCAGCAGTATTCACAGCGGGACCTACGAGCAGTACTTC.

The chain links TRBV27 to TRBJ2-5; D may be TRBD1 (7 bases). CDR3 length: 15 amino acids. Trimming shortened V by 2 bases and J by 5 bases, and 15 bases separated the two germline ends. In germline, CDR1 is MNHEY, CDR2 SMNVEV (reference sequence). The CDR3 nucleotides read TGTGCCAGCAGTTTACTCGGAGGGGGCGTCGAGACCCAGTACTTC. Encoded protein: CASSLLGGGVETQYF.